This T cell receptor (beta chain) was sequenced in a study of shared clonotypes between healthy human individuals. Study-wide points: Non-shared clonotypes had lower generation probabilities than clonotypes shared by all four sorted-subset donors. Across subsets, estimated richness was generally greater for naive than for memory populations.

Regarding this clone: The target antigen is unknown.

Cells designated naive CD8 were CD45RO-negative and were positively selected for CCR7, with terminally differentiated effector memory CD45RA+ cells excluded. Trimming removed 5 bases from V and 9 bases from J, with 14 bases in between. This CDR3 spans 13 amino acids. The germline CDR1 and CDR2 sequences are PRHDT and FYEKMQ (reference sequence). Data came from immunoSEQ multiplex PCR; TCRdb stores just in-frame clones and leaves some out. In the table there are almost 700,000 clones, approximately 90% of which are singletons. Sequencing was carried out using naive CD8+ T cells sorted from blood. The TCR comes from a man younger than 40 in good health. The gene calls are TRBV13 and TRBJ2-1, with D perhaps TRBD1 or TRBD2 (5 bases each). The CDR3 sequence is CASSLRAGSEQFF. The CDR3 DNA reads as TGTGCCAGCAGCCTTCGGGCAGGGAGTGAGCAGTTCTTC.